This T cell receptor beta chain was sequenced during a study of cytomegalovirus exposure and HLA in healthy donors. Study-wide findings and caveats: Researchers counted 164 TCR beta chains as cytomegalovirus-associated.

Primers for the PCR totalled 60 Vbeta and 13 Jbeta. Repertoires were generated with immunoSEQ multiplex PCR, while TCRdb's copy carries only in-frame clones and drops some. This sample has approximately 150,000 clones, with approximately 78% found just once. Trimming at V came to 0 bases and at J to 10 bases, leaving 2 bases not matched to a gene. This CDR3 is 13 amino acids long. CDR1 and CDR2 from the germline V gene are KGHSH and LQKENI. As concerns this clone: Antigen unknown.

The receptor was isolated from a woman aged 18-29 years in good health and CMV-seropositive. V is TRBV18 and J is TRBJ2-1; TRBD2 agrees at 8 bases. The sample was PBMCs. The CDR3 DNA sequence: TGTGCCAGCTCACCACCCGGGAGGGGAGAGCAGTTCTTC. Translating gives CASSPPGRGEQFF.